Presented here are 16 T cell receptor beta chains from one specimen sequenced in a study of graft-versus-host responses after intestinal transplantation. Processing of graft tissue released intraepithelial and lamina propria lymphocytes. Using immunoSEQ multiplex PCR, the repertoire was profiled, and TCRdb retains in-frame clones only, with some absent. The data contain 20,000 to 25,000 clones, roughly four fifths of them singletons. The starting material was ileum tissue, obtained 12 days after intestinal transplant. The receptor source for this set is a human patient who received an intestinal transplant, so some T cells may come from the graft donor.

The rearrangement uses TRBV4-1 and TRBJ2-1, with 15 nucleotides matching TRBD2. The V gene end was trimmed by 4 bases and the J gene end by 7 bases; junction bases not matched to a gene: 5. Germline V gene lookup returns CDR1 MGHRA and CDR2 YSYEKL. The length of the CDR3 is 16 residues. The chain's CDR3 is CASSPPGLAGGNEQFF. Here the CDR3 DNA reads TGCGCCAGCAGCCCACCTGGACTAGCGGGGGGGAATGAGCAGTTCTTC.

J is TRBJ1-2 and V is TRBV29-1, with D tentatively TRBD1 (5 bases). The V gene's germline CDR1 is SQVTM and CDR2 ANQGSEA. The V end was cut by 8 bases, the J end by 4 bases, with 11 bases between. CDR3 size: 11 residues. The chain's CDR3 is CSSETVYGYTF. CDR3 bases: TGCAGCTCCGAGACAGTCTATGGCTACACCTTC.

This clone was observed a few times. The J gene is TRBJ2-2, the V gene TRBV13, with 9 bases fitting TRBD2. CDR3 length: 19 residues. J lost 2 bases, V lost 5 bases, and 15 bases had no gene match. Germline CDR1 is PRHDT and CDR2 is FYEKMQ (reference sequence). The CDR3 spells CASSPRPTSGTTNTGELFF. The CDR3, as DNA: TGTGCCAGCAGCCCACGCCCGACTAGCGGTACGACAAACACCGGGGAGCTGTTTTTT.

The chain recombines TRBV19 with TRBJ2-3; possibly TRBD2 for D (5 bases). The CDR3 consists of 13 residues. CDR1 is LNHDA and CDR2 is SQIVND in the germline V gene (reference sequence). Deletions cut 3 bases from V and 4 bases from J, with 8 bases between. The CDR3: CASSIFGADTQYF. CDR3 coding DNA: TGTGCCAGTAGTATCTTCGGGGCAGATACGCAGTATTTT.

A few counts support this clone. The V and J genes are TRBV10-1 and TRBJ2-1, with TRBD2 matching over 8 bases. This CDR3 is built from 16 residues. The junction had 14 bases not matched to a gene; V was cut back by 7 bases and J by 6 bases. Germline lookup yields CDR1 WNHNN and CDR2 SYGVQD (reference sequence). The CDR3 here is CASILRWIAGINEQFF. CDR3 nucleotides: TGCGCCAGCATCCTTCGGTGGATAGCGGGGATCAATGAGCAGTTCTTC.

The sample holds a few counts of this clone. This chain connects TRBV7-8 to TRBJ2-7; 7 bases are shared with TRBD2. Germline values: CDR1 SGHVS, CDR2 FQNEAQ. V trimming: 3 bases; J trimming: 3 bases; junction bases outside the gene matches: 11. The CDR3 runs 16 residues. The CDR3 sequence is CASSLASGGSLYEQYF. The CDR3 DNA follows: TGTGCCAGCAGCTTGGCATCGGGGGGATCTCTCTACGAGCAGTACTTC.

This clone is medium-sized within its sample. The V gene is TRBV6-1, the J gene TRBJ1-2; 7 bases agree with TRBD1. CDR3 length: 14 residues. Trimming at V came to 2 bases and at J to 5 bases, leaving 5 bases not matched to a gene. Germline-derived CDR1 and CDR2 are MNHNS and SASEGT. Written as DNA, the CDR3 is TGTGCCAGCAGTGAACCGGCAGGGGGGTATGGCTACACCTTC. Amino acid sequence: CASSEPAGGYGYTF.

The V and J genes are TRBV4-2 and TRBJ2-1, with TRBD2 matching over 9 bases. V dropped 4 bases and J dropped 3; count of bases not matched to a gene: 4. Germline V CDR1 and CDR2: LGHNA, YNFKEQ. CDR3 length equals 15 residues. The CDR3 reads CASSRRTSDYNEQFF. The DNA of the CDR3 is TGTGCCAGCAGCCGGCGGACTAGCGACTACAATGAGCAGTTCTTC.

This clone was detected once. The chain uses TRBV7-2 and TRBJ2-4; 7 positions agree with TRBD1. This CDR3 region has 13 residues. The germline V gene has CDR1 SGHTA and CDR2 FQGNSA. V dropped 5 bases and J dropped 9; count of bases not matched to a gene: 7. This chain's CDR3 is CASSQLQGSIQYF. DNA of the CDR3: TGTGCCAGCAGCCAACTACAGGGGAGCATTCAGTACTTC.

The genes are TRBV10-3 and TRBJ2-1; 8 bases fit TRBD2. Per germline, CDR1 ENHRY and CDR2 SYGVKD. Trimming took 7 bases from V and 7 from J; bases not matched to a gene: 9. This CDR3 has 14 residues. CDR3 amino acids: CAINPGGPGNEQFF. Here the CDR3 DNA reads TGTGCCATCAATCCGGGGGGGCCGGGGAATGAGCAGTTCTTC.

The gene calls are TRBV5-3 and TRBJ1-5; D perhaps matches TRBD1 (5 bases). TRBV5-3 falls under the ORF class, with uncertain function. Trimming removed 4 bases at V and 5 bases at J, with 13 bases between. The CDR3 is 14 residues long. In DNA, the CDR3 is TGTGCCAGAAGCAAACCTAGGGGATATCAGCCCCAGCATTTT. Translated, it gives CARSKPRGYQPQHF.

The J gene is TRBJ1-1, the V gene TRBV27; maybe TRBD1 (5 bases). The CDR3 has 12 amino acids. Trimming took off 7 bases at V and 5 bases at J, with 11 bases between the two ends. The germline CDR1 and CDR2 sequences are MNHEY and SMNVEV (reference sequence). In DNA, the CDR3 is TGTGCCAGCAAGGGGTGGAGAACTGAAGCTTTCTTT. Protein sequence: CASKGWRTEAFF.

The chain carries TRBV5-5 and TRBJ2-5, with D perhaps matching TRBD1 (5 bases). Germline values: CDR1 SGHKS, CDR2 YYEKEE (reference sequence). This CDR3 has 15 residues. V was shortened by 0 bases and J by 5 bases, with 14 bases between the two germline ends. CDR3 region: CASSLDSTPGETQYF. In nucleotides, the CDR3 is TGTGCCAGCAGCTTGGACAGCACGCCAGGGGAGACCCAGTACTTC. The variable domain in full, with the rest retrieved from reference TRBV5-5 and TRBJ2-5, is DAGVTQSPTHLIKTRGQQVTLRCSPISGHKSVSWYQQVLGQGPQFIFQYYEKEERGRGNFPDRFSARQFPNYSSELNVNALLLGDSALYLCASSLDSTPGETQYFGPGTRLLVL.

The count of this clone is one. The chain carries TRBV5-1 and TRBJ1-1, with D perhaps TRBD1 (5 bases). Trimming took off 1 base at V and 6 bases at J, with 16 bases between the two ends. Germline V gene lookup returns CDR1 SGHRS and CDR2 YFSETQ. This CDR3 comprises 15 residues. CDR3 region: CASSLRGGWDSEAFF. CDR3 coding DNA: TGCGCCAGCAGCTTGCGGGGAGGGTGGGACTCTGAAGCTTTCTTT.

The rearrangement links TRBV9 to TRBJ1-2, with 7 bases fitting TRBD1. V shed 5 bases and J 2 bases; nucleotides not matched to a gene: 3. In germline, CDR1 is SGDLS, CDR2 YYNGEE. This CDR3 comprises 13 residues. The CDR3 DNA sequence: TGTGCCAGCAGAGACAGGGTAAACTATGGCTACACCTTC. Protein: CASRDRVNYGYTF.

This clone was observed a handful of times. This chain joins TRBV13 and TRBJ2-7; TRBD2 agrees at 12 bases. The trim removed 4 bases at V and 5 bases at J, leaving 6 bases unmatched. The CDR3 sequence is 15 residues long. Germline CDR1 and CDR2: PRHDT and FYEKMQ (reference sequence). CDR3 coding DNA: TGTGCCAGCAGCTATCTGACTAGCGGGGGCAACGAGCAGTACTTC. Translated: CASSYLTSGGNEQYF.